The TCR beta chain under discussion was sequenced for a study of T-cell reconstitution after alpha-beta-depleted transplantation in children. Overall study results and limits: Fresh T-cell production supplied most of the T-cell counts and diversity seen one year after transplant. There were some patients whose high TCRbeta diversity at day 60 came from surviving recipient T cells and thymic progenitors. In patients about two months after transplant, alpha-beta T cells reportedly arose from several hundred expanded graft clones.

Unique molecular identifiers were used in preparing the TCRbeta library. TCRdb analysed the PCR reads with MiXCR anew, one entry per CDR3 protein. Among about 240,000 distinct CDR3 sequences listed, roughly 26% were seen once. The sample holds many counts of this clonotype. Its antigen is not known. The CDR3 is 15 residues long. CDR1 SQVTM and CDR2 ANQGSEA come from the germline V gene. With 3 bases removed from V and 5 bases from J, the gap between germline ends came to 17 bases. This TCR derives from a girl aged 2 to 10 with Fanconi anemia, due to receive a stem cell transplant. Sequencing was performed on PBMCs, taken before TCRalphabeta/CD19-depleted stem cell transplant. This chain links TRBV29-1 with TRBJ2-1, with a weak D call TRBD1 (6 bases). In DNA form, the CDR3 reads TGCAGCGTTGATCCCCTTAGGACAGAGAACAATGAGCAGTTCTTC. Its protein is CSVDPLRTENNEQFF.